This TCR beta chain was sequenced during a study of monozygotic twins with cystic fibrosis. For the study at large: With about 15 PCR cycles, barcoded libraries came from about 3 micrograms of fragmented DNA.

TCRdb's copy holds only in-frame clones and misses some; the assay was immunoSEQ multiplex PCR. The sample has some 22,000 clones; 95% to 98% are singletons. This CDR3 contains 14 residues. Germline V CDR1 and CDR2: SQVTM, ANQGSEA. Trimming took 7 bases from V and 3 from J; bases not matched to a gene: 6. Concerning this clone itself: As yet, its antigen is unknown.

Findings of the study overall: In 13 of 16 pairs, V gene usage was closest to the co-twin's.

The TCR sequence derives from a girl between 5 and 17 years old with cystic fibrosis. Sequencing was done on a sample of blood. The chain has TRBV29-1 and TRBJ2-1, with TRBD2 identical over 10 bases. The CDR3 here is CSAARTSGYNEQFF. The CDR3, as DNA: TGCAGCGCCGCAAGGACTAGCGGCTACAATGAGCAGTTCTTC.